These 19 T cell receptor beta chains share one sample of origin, sequenced in a study of T cells expressing NK-cell markers. TCRdb reanalyzed the 5' RACE reads and collapses them to one entry per CDR3 protein, without DNA. The sample totals a few hundred thousand distinct CDR3 sequences. The sample comprised blood T cells: a sorted CD56 or NKG2C T cell subset, CD4+ or CD8+ T cells, or bulk PBMC T cells (not recorded which). All receptors come from a man between 18 and 69 years old in good health.

The chain combines TRBV25-1 with TRBJ2-7; the TCRdb D gene call, TRBD1, has no DNA to confirm it. Germline-derived CDR1 and CDR2 are MGHDK and SYGVNS. The CDR3 consists of 15 residues. CDR3 in amino acids: CASSALTTPSYEQYF.

The chain joins TRBV29-1 to TRBJ2-3; lacking DNA, the TRBD2 call made by TCRdb goes unchecked. This CDR3 contains 13 residues. From germline, CDR1 is SQVTM and CDR2 ANQGSEA. CDR3 region: CSVESYRLPGQYF.

Here the CDR3 reads CASSYDPGAGNTIYF. This chain connects TRBV6-5 to TRBJ1-3; TCRdb calls TRBD1, which cannot be checked without DNA. The CDR3 is 15 amino acids. The germline V gene encodes CDR1 MNHEY and CDR2 SVGAGI.

The chain recombines TRBV6-1 with TRBJ2-3; TCRdb's assignment of TRBD1 cannot be checked, as there is no DNA. The germline V gene encodes CDR1 MNHNS and CDR2 SASEGT. The CDR3 has 14 amino acids. The CDR3 spells CASSEDRGVNTQYF.

The CDR3 sequence: CATRLPGQSNTGELFF. This chain connects TRBV2 to TRBJ2-2; the D call from TCRdb, TRBD1, cannot be confirmed without DNA. This CDR3 comprises 16 residues. Germline CDR1 SNHLY, CDR2 FYNNEI.

The chain recombines TRBV12-3 or TRBV12-4 with TRBJ2-5; absent DNA, TCRdb's TRBD2 call cannot be checked. There are 13 residues in the CDR3. CDR3 amino acids: CASRSANSQTQYF.

The chain has TRBV12-3 or TRBV12-4 and TRBJ1-1; with no DNA, the TCRdb D assignment of TRBD1 cannot be verified. CDR3 length: 14 residues. CDR3: CASRTKQGNTEAFF.

J is TRBJ2-1 and V is TRBV20-1; TCRdb picks TRBD1, but there is no DNA to check that call. The CDR3 extends over 15 amino acids. Germline V gene sequence: CDR1 DFQATT, CDR2 SNEGSKA (reference sequence). This chain's CDR3 is CSARPWTGGANEQFF.

The genes are TRBV7-2 and TRBJ2-4; TCRdb's assignment of TRBD1 cannot be checked, as there is no DNA. The CDR3 consists of 14 residues. From germline, CDR1 is SGHTA and CDR2 FQGNSA. The CDR3: CASSLAQGKNIQYF. Complete variable domain (other parts from reference TRBV7-2 and TRBJ2-4): GAGVSQSPSNKVTEKGKDVELRCDPISGHTALYWYRQSLGQGLEFLIYFQGNSAPDKSGLPSDRFSAERTGGSVSTLTIQRTQQEDSAVYLCASSLAQGKNIQYFGAGTRLSVL.

This sequence joins TRBV29-1 and TRBJ2-3; without DNA, the TCRdb call of TRBD1 cannot be checked. CDR1 is SQVTM, CDR2 ANQGSEA, per germline. This CDR3 spans 15 amino acids. CDR3: CSVSLTGKSTDTQYF.

The chain combines TRBV5-5 with TRBJ2-3; without DNA, the TCRdb call of TRBD1 cannot be checked. Looked up from germline, CDR1 is SGHKS and CDR2 is YYEKEE (reference sequence). The CDR3 runs 15 residues. The CDR3 sequence: CASTPGKQGGDTQYF.

CDR3 sequence: CASSLQDRPSSYEQYF. The chain employs TRBV5-1 and TRBJ2-7; TCRdb calls TRBD1, which cannot be checked without DNA. Germline CDR1 reads SGHRS; CDR2 reads YFSETQ. This CDR3 spans 16 amino acids. The full variable domain, completed using reference TRBV5-1 and TRBJ2-7, is KAGVTQTPRYLIKTRGQQVTLSCSPISGHRSVSWYQQTPGQGLQFLFEYFSETQRNKGNFPGRFSGRQFSNSRSEMNVSTLELGDSALYLCASSLQDRPSSYEQYFGPGTRLTVT.

The chain carries TRBV7-9 and TRBJ1-1. CDR3 length equals 16 residues. Germline lookup yields CDR1 SEHNR and CDR2 FQNEAQ (reference sequence). This CDR3 is CASSGRDGGLGTEAFF.

The rearrangement joins TRBV6-1 to TRBJ2-4; there is no DNA to check the TCRdb D call of TRBD1. This CDR3 region has 17 residues. Germline-derived CDR1 and CDR2 are MNHNS and SASEGT. The CDR3 reads CASRERSRQGARNIQYF.

This CDR3 is CASSQDPRSGPGETQYF. The chain is built from TRBV4-2 and TRBJ2-5; the TCRdb D gene call, TRBD2, has no DNA to confirm it. Germline V gene lookup returns CDR1 LGHNA and CDR2 YNFKEQ. The CDR3 is made up of 17 amino acids.

The rearrangement joins TRBV6-5 to TRBJ2-3; the D call of TRBD1 rests on TCRdb alone, since no DNA is present to check it. Germline assignment: CDR1 MNHEY and CDR2 SVGAGI. This CDR3 is built from 15 residues. CDR3 in amino acids: CASSYRTGGAFTQYF.

This CDR3 reads CASSLVFGGDYGYTF. The chain is built from TRBV7-9 and TRBJ1-2; TCRdb proposes TRBD1, but this gene call is untestable without DNA. This CDR3 is built from 15 residues. The V gene's germline CDR1 is SEHNR and CDR2 FQNEAQ (reference sequence). Full variable domain (rest looked up from reference TRBV7-9 and TRBJ1-2): DTGVSQNPRHKITKRGQNVTFRCDPISEHNRLYWYRQTLGQGPEFLTYFQNEAQLEKSRLLSDRFSAERPKGSFSTLEIQRTEQGDSAMYLCASSLVFGGDYGYTFGSGTRLTVV.

The genes are TRBV27 and TRBJ1-1; TCRdb reports TRBD1, a call that lacks DNA to check it against. This CDR3 is built from 15 residues. Looked up from germline, CDR1 is MNHEY and CDR2 is SMNVEV (reference sequence). The CDR3 is CASNDPRGRSTEAFF.

The chain combines TRBV24-1 with TRBJ2-7; TCRdb designates TRBD1, a call that cannot be tested without DNA. Germline CDR1 reads KGHDR; CDR2 reads SFDVKD. The CDR3 sequence is 13 residues long. The CDR3 region is CATSGTGGYEQYF.